The subject of this entry is one T cell receptor (beta chain). The data originate from a study of cytomegalovirus exposure and HLA in healthy donors. The CDR3 is 15 residues long. The germline gives CDR1 LNHDA, CDR2 SQIVND (reference sequence). The V end lost 1 base, the J end lost 0 bases, and 8 bases lay between the germline ends. Amplification used 60 Vbeta primers and 13 Jbeta primers. Clones were sequenced by immunoSEQ multiplex PCR, and TCRdb holds only the in-frame ones, with some missing. This table holds 150,000 to 200,000 clones, 75% found once. Sequencing was performed on PBMCs. The chain employs TRBV19 and TRBJ2-3; D gene uncertain. The receptor's source is a woman between 45 and 65 years old in good health and CMV-seropositive. The CDR3 loop reads CASSIVDTSTDTQYF. The CDR3 DNA sequence: TGTGCCAGTAGTATAGTCGACACGAGCACAGATACGCAGTATTTT.